This TCR beta chain was found in a study of T cell responses to AZD1222 COVID-19 vaccine. With 3 bases removed from V and 7 bases from J, the gap between germline ends came to 10 bases. The CDR3 contains 14 residues. CDR1 MNHEY and CDR2 SVGAGI come from the germline V gene. Sequencing used immunoSEQ multiplex PCR; TCRdb keeps in-frame clones, though not all of them. The sample records roughly 200,000 clones, approximately 94% being singletons. Regarding the study as a whole: Vaccine-associated CD4 TCRs ranged over spike, dominating at 160-218 and 743-854. Nearly half of unique spike-specific TCRs reportedly avoided B.1.351 and B.1.1.7 mutated regions.

A note on this clone: Its antigen remains unknown.

The chain combines TRBV6-5 with TRBJ1-6; D is perhaps TRBD1 (6 bases). Material: peripheral blood, obtained 28 days after the second dose of the MenACWY control vaccine. This TCR was sampled from an adult who received the MenACWY meningococcal vaccine as a control. The CDR3 protein is CASSYRGANSPLHF. The CDR3 DNA reads TGTGCCAGCAGTTATAGGGGGGCCAATTCACCCCTCCACTTT.